This T cell receptor beta chain was identified in a study of blood T cells in healthy people across ages. Between the trimmed V and J ends, which lost 1 base and 2 bases, there was a span of 14 bases. The CDR3 is 17 residues long. The germline V gene has CDR1 LGHNA and CDR2 YNFKEQ. Primers used in a second PCR of about 7 to 12 cycles were a sample-barcoded 5' primer and a J-beta primer mix. All samples yielded 3 million or more CDR3-containing paired-end reads. TCRdb passed the 5' RACE reads through MiXCR, listing each CDR3 protein once. This table has about 1.4 million distinct CDR3 sequences, roughly 60% appearing once.

The V and J genes are TRBV4-2 and TRBJ1-4; D might be TRBD1 (6 bases). Sequenced input: blood. The TCR comes from a man in his late teens or twenties in good health. The CDR3 loop is CASSQVGGAQTNEKLFF. CDR3 DNA sequence: TGTGCCAGCAGCCAAGTAGGGGGGGCGCAGACTAATGAAAAACTGTTTTTT.